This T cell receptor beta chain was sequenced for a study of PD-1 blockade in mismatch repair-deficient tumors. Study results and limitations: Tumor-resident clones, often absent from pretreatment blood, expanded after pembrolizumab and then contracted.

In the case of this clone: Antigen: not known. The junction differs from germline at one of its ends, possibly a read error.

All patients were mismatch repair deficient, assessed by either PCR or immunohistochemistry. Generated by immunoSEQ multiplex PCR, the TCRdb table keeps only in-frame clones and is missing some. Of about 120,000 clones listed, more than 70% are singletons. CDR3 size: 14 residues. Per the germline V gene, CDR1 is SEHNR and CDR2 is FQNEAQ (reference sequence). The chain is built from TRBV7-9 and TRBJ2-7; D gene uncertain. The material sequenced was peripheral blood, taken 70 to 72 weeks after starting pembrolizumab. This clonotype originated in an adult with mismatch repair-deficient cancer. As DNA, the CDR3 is TGTGCCAGCAACTTAGGGCCAGGAGCCTACGAGCAGTACTTC. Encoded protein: CASNLGPGAYEQYF.